This T cell receptor beta chain was identified during a study of blood T cell repertoires in COVID-19. Study background: COVID-19 samples, acute and convalescent, were from the United States, Italy and Spain. PBMCs, B-cell-depleted T cells, or T cells were the source of the cDNA or gDNA that made up the material.

The germline CDR1 and CDR2 sequences are MDHEN and SYDVKM. CDR3 size: 14 residues. The V end lost 3 bases, the J end lost 4 bases, and 12 bases lay between the germline ends. While infection was still active, Seattle patients were enrolled and then followed longitudinally. Per the original data handling: The authors estimated nucleated cell counts from reference gene primer amplification. TCRdb's copy holds only in-frame clones and misses some; the assay was immunoSEQ multiplex PCR. The DNA gave D and trimming, while V, J and clone size come from that table. The profile shows hundreds of thousands of clones, roughly 86% of them singletons.

The chain is built from TRBV28 and TRBJ1-2; possibly TRBD1 for D (5 bases). This clonotype originated in a woman of 80 years or more with COVID-19, enrolled during active disease. Sequencing was performed on peripheral blood. CDR3 residues: CASSFTGVGYGYTF. In DNA form, the CDR3 reads TGTGCCAGCAGTTTTACAGGCGTAGGCTATGGCTACACCTTC.